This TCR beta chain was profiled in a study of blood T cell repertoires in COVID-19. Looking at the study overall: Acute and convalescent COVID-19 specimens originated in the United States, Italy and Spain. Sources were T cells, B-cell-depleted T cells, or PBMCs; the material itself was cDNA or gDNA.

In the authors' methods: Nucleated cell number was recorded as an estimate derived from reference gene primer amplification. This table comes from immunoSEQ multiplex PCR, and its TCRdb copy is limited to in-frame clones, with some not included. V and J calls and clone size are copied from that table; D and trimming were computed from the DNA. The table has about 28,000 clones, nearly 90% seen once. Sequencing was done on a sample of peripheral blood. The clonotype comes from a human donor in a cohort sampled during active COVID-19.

The CDR3 coding sequence is TGTGCCAGCAGCTTGCAGGGGTTTCAGCCCCAGCATTTT. It specifies CASSLQGFQPQHF. The chain has TRBV5-6 and TRBJ1-5, with a possible D match to TRBD1 (6 bases). V dropped 1 base and J dropped 6 bases, with 8 bases sitting between them. This CDR3 comprises 13 residues. Germline CDR1 and CDR2: SGHDT and YYEEEE.